The text below deals with one T cell receptor beta chain. Within the sample, other DNA sequences also encode this same CDR3. Per the germline V gene, CDR1 is SNHLY and CDR2 is FYNNEI. With 4 bases removed from V and 3 bases from J, the gap between germline ends came to 4 bases. The CDR3 is made up of 11 amino acids. The data stem from a study of blood T cell repertoires in COVID-19. Whole-study context: The United States, Italy and Spain supplied acute and convalescent COVID-19 samples. From T cells, B-cell-depleted T cells, or PBMCs came the material, which was cDNA or gDNA.

Authors' methods: Estimation of nucleated cell counts relied on the amplification of reference gene primers. TCRdb's copy holds only in-frame clones and misses some; the assay was immunoSEQ multiplex PCR. V, J and clone size were drawn from that table, and D and trimming were deduced from the DNA. The sample gives about 380,000 clones, around 85% of which show up once; around 3.4% is in the top ten. The sample comprised peripheral blood. The receptor comes from a woman in her late teens or twenties with acute or convalescent COVID-19. V gene TRBV2 combines with J gene TRBJ2-7, with unresolved D. CDR3 region: CASSAGYEQYF. CDR3 coding DNA: TGTGCCAGCAGTGCGGGCTACGAGCAGTACTTC.